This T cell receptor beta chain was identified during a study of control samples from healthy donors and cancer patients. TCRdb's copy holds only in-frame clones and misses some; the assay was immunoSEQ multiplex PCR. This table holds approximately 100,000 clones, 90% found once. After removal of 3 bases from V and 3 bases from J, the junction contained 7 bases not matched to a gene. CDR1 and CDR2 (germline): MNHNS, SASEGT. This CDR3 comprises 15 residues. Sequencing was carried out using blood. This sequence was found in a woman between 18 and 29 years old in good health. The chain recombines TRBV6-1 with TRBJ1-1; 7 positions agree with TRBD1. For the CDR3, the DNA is TGTGCCAGCAGTGATACTAGACAGGGTTACACTGAAGCTTTCTTT. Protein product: CASSDTRQGYTEAFF.